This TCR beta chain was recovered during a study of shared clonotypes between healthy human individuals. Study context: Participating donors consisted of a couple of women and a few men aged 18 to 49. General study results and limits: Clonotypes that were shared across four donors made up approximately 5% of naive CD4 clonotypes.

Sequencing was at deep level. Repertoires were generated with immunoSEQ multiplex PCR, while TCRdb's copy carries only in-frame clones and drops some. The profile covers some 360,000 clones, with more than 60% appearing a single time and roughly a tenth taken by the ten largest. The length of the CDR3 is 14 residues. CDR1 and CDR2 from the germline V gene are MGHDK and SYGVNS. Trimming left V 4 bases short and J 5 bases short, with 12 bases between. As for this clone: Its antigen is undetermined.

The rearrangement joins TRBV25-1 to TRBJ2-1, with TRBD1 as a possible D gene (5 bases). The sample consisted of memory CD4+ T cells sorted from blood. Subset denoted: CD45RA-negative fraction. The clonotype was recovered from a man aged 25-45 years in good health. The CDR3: CASSATYRNNEQFF. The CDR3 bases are TGTGCCAGCAGTGCGACCTACAGGAACAATGAGCAGTTCTTC. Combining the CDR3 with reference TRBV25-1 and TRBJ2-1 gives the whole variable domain EADIYQTPRYLVIGTGKKITLECSQTMGHDKMYWYQQDPGMELHLIHYSYGVNSTEKGDLSSESTVSRIRTEHFPLTLESARPSHTSQYLCASSATYRNNEQFFGPGTRLTVL.